This T cell receptor beta chain was recovered during a study of blood T cell repertoires in COVID-19. This table comes from immunoSEQ multiplex PCR, and its TCRdb copy is limited to in-frame clones, with some not included. Here the sample spans some 170,000 clones, roughly nine tenths being singletons. The germline CDR1 and CDR2 sequences are SNHLY and FYNNEI. The CDR3 extends over 13 amino acids. The V gene end was trimmed by 6 bases and the J gene end by 4 bases; junction bases not matched to a gene: 3. The sequence derives from a human donor with acute COVID-19. The donor label of this sample is uncertain. Sequenced: PBMCs or T cells enriched from blood (not recorded which). V gene TRBV2 combines with J gene TRBJ1-1, with TRBD1 identical over 9 bases. CDR3 coding DNA: TGTGCCAGCAGCTTGACAGGGGGCACTGAAGCTTTCTTT. Its protein product is CASSLTGGTEAFF. The variable domain in full, completed from reference TRBV2 and TRBJ1-1, reads EPEVTQTPSHQVTQMGQEVILRCVPISNHLYFYWYRQILGQKVEFLVSFYNNEISEKSEIFDDQFSVERPDGSNFTLKIRSTKLEDSAMYFCASSLTGGTEAFFGQGTRLTVV.